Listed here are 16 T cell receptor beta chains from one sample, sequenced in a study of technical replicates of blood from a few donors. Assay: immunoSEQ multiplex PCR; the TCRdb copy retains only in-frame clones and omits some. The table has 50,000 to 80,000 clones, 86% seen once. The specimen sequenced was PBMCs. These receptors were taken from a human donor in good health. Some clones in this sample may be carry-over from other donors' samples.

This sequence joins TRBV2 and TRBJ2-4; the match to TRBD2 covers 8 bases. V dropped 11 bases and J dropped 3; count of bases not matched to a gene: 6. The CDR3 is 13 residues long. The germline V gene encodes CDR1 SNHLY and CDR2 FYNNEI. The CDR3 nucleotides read TGTGCCGGGGGACTAGATGACAAAAACATTCAGTACTTC. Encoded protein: CAGGLDDKNIQYF.

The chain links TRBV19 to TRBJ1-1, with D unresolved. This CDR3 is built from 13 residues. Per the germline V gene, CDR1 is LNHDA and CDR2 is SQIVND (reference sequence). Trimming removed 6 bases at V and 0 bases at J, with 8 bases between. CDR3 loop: CASRGLLNTEAFF. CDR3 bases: TGTGCCAGTAGGGGCCTCTTGAACACTGAAGCTTTCTTT.

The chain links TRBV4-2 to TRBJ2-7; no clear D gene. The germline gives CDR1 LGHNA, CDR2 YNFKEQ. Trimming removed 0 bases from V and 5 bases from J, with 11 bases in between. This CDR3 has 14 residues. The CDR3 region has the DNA TGTGCCAGCAGCCAAGACCCCTGGGCGAACGAGCAGTACTTC. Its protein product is CASSQDPWANEQYF.

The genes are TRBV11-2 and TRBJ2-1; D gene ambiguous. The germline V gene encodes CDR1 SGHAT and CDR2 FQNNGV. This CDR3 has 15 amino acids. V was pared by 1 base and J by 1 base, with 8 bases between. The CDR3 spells CASSLVQLSYNEQFF. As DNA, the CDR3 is TGTGCCAGCAGCTTAGTACAGTTGTCCTACAATGAGCAGTTCTTC.

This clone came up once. The CDR3 coding sequence is TGTGCCAGCAGCGCGGGACTAGCGGGGTCGAACACCGGGGAGCTGTTTTTT. It codes for CASSAGLAGSNTGELFF. The rearrangement joins TRBV7-9 to TRBJ2-2; TRBD2 matches at 13 bases. The J segment lost 0 bases and the V segment lost 5 bases, leaving 3 bases of the junction unmatched. Looked up from germline, CDR1 is SEHNR and CDR2 is FQNEAQ (reference sequence). The CDR3 is 17 residues long.

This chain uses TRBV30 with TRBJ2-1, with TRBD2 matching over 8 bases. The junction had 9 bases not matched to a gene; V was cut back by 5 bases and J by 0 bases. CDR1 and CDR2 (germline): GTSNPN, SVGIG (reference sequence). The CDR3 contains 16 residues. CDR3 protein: CAWRRIAGSSYNEQFF. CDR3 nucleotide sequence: TGTGCCTGGCGGAGAATAGCGGGGAGCTCCTACAATGAGCAGTTCTTC.

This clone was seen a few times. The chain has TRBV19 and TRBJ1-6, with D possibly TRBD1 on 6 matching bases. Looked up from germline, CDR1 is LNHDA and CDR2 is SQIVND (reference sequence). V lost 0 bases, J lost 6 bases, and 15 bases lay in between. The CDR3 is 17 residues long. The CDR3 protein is CASSIDPSGRGNSPLHF. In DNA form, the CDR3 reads TGTGCCAGTAGTATAGATCCCAGCGGCAGGGGTAATTCACCCCTCCACTTT.

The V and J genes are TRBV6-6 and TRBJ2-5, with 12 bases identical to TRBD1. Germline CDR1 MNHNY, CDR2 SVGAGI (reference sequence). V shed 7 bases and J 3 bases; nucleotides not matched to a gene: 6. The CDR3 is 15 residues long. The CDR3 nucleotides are TGTGCCAGCACTAAGGGACAGGGGGCTGAAGAGACCCAGTACTTC. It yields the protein CASTKGQGAEETQYF.

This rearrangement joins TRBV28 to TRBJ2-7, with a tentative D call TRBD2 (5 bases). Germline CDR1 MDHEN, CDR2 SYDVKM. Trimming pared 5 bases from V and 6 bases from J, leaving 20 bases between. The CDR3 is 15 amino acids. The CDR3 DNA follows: TGTGCCAGCAGTCCAACTCCGGGGAAAGCCAGCGAGCAGTACTTC. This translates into CASSPTPGKASEQYF.

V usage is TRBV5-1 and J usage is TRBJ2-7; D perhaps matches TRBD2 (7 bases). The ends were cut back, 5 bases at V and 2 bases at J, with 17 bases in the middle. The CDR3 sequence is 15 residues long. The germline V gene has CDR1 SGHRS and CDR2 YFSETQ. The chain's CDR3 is CASRPQAGQTYEQYF. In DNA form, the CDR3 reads TGCGCCAGCAGACCACAAGCGGGACAAACCTACGAGCAGTACTTC. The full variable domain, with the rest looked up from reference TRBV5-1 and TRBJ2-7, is KAGVTQTPRYLIKTRGQQVTLSCSPISGHRSVSWYQQTPGQGLQFLFEYFSETQRNKGNFPGRFSGRQFSNSRSEMNVSTLELGDSALYLCASRPQAGQTYEQYFGPGTRLTVT.

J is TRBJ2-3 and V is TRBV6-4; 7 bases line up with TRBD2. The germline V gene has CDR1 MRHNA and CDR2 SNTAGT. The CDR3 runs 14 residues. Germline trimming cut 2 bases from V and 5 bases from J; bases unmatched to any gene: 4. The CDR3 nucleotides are TGTGCCAGCAGTGACGGACGGGGGGAAGATACGCAGTATTTT. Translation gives CASSDGRGEDTQYF.

The DNA of the CDR3 is TGTGCCAGCTCCGGATTCAGGGGGACCTACAATGAGCAGTTCTTC. It translates to CASSGFRGTYNEQFF. The chain has TRBV18 and TRBJ2-1; 7 bases fit TRBD1. The germline gives CDR1 KGHSH, CDR2 LQKENI. After removal of 6 bases from V and 2 bases from J, the junction contained 7 bases not matched to a gene. The CDR3 totals 15 residues.

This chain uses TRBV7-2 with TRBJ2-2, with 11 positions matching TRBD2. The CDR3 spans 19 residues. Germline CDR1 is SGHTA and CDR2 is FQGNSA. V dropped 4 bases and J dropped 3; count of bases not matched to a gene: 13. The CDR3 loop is CASSWRTSGLAGYTGELFF. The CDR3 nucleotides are TGTGCCAGCAGCTGGAGGACTAGCGGGCTGGCAGGGTACACCGGGGAGCTGTTTTTT.

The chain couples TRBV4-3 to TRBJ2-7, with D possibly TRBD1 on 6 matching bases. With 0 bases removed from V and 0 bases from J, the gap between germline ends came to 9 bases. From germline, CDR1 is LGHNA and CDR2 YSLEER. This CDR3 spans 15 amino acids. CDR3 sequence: CASSQDQGSSYEQYF. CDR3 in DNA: TGCGCCAGCAGCCAAGATCAGGGGAGCTCCTACGAGCAGTACTTC.

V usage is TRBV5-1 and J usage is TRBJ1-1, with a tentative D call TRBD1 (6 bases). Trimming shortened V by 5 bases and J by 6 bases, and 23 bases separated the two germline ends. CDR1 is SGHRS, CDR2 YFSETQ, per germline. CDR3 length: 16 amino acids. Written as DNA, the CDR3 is TGCGCCAGCAGTCCCGCGGAAACACAGGGTCCAGCTGAAGCTTTCTTT. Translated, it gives CASSPAETQGPAEAFF.

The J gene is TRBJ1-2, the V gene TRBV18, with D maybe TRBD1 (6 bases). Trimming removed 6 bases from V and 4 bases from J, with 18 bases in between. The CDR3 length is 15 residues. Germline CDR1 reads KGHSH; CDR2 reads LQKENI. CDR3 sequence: CASSRAEGGAYGYTF. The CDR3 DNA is TGTGCCAGCTCGCGCGCCGAGGGGGGGGCCTATGGCTACACCTTC.